This T cell receptor (beta chain) was observed in a study of cytomegalovirus exposure and HLA in healthy donors. Study-wide background: Of roughly 400 genotyped donors, roughly 81% grouped in the Caucasian-associated ancestry cluster.

The CDR3 is made up of 11 amino acids. Germline CDR1 and CDR2: DFQATT and SNEGSKA (reference sequence). V gave up 6 bases and J gave up 10 bases, with 16 bases separating them. Use of 60 Vbeta and 13 Jbeta primers characterized the PCR. Here immunoSEQ multiplex PCR was the method, and the copy in TCRdb shows in-frame clones only, minus some. The sample lists about 150,000 clones, 65% to 90% occurring once. The rearrangement joins TRBV20-1 to TRBJ2-7, with D tentatively TRBD1 (6 bases). Sequencing input: PBMCs. The origin of this receptor is a woman between 50 and 59 years old in good health and CMV-seropositive. CDR3 DNA sequence: TGCAGTGCAAACACAGGGAGCGGACAGTACTTC. It translates to CSANTGSGQYF.